This TCR beta chain is from a study of blood T cell repertoires in COVID-19 (dated by TCRdb to about 2020). About the investigation overall: Samples from collaborators originated in the United States, Italy and Spain and spanned both the acute and convalescent phases of COVID-19. The material from the prospective study consisted of cDNA or gDNA derived from T cells, B-cell-depleted T cells, or PBMCs. The dataset comprised deeply sampled blood TCRbeta repertoires from subjects exposed to, actively infected with, or recovered from COVID-19. The repertoires were released in a freely available public database intended as a resource for research on the immune response to SARS-CoV-2. Samples were obtained from the ongoing ImmuneRACE study (first 160 participants) and from some 1,300 subjects provided by 6 global collaborators. Nearly every sample came with metadata listing a de-identified subject ID, COVID-19 status, age in years and sex. HLA class I and class II types, where available, came from metadata supplied by the sample provider rather than from assay-based typing.

CDR1 and CDR2 were assigned from the germline V gene as ENHRY and SYGVKD. Trimming at the junction amounts to 3 bases on V and 6 bases on J, and the germline ends lie 15 bases apart. The CDR3 starts with the cysteine, ends with the phenylalanine, and has 14 residues. Only CDR3 DNA is held: 42 bases, read in frame from base 1. This clone was seen just once. Its antigen remains undetermined. The sample holds no much larger clone one base away, and base qualities are not on file. TCRbeta CDR3 regions were amplified from genomic DNA using the immunoSEQ Assay, a bias-controlled multiplex PCR. Concerning the study's data processing: Nucleated cell counts per sample were estimated from amplification of reference gene primers within the assay. To quantify the absolute abundance of each unique TCRbeta CDR3 rearrangement, sequence reads were collapsed and filtered. Productive Simpson clonality was computed per sample as the square root of Simpson's diversity index over productive rearrangements. TCRdb retrieved this table from immuneACCESS and kept in-frame rearrangements only. Not all clones are present; in checked studies, unresolved V genes account for under half, and no reason is known for the remainder. The D gene and trimming were derived from the DNA, and the V and J assignments and clone size from that table. Present in this sample are around 70,000 clones, around 80% of which were seen just once. The biggest ten clones account for roughly 12% of the sample.

General conclusions and limits of the study: Clinical and demographic metadata were provided uncurated, with the amount varying by source and participant.

At one collaborating source in Seattle, patients were enrolled during active infection and were followed longitudinally through the course of disease. Collaborating institutions collected whole blood in K2EDTA tubes following their own protocols. Collaborator samples were shipped for TCRbeta analysis as frozen whole blood, isolated PBMCs, or DNA extracted from either sample type. This chain is built from TRBV10-3 and TRBJ2-7, and the D gene may be TRBD1, 7 bases matching. Sequenced material: peripheral blood. This clonotype originated in a man aged 45-60 years with COVID-19, enrolled during active disease. Here is the DNA: TGTGCCATCAGTGACCCGCGACAGGGAGGCGAGCAGTACTTC. Its translation is CAISDPRQGGEQYF.